This T cell receptor beta chain emerged from a study of blood T cell repertoires in COVID-19. Study-wide context: Italy, Spain and the United States were the sources of the convalescent and acute COVID-19 samples. Nucleic acid was either cDNA or gDNA, and it came from T cells, B-cell-depleted T cells, or PBMCs.

Here immunoSEQ multiplex PCR was the method, and the copy in TCRdb shows in-frame clones only, minus some. This table has 200,000 to 250,000 clones, roughly 90% appearing once. CDR1 is MNHNY and CDR2 is SVGAGI in the germline V gene (reference sequence). Trimming stripped 10 bases from V and 3 bases from J, with 9 bases between. The CDR3 covers 11 residues. The material sequenced was peripheral blood. The genes are TRBV6-6 and TRBJ1-2, with D perhaps matching TRBD1 (6 bases). The TCR comes from a man aged 55 to 70 with COVID-19, enrolled during active disease. This CDR3 is CATGVDYGYTF. The DNA of the CDR3 is TGTGCCACAGGGGTTGACTATGGCTACACCTTC.